This T cell receptor beta chain comes out of a study of T cell repertoires in cytomegalovirus infection. TCRdb independently ran MiXCR on the reads; one entry per CDR3 protein. This sample has approximately 500,000 distinct CDR3 sequences, with 16% found just once. Germline V gene sequence: CDR1 SGHTA, CDR2 FQGTGA. Trimming removed 5 bases at V and 4 bases at J, with 20 bases between. This CDR3 has 17 residues. This clonotype was seen at least ten times. The gene calls are TRBV7-3 and TRBJ2-2; D possibly uses TRBD1 or TRBD2 (6 bases each). Sequencing was done on a sample of CD8+ T cells from PBMCs. The receptor was isolated from a human donor in good health (CMV status not recorded). Some clones in this sample may be carry-over from other donors' samples. CDR3 amino acids: CASSQGGGTPGTGELFF. For the CDR3, the DNA is TGTGCCAGCAGCCAAGGAGGGGGGACCCCGGGCACCGGGGAGCTGTTTTTT.